This TCR beta chain was found in a study of shared clonotypes between healthy human individuals. Sequencing used immunoSEQ multiplex PCR; TCRdb keeps in-frame clones, though not all of them. The data contain approximately 1.9 million clones, 93% of them seen just once; the ten biggest clones take up 1.5% to 2%. Trimming took 1 base from V and 2 from J, leaving 8 bases between them. Germline V gene sequence: CDR1 LNHDA, CDR2 SQIVND (reference sequence). The CDR3 extends over 14 amino acids. CD45RO-negative cells were positively selected for CCR7, leaving out terminally differentiated effector memory CD45RA+ cells.

The source material was naive CD8+ T cells from PBMCs. V usage is TRBV19 and J usage is TRBJ1-1, with D unresolved. The source of this sequence is a man between 18 and 35 years old in good health. Some clones in this sample may be carry-over from other donors' samples. The CDR3 bases are TGTGCCAGTAGTATAGCCGGAACTAACACTGAAGCTTTCTTT. Its protein is CASSIAGTNTEAFF.